This T cell receptor (beta chain) was captured by sequencing in a study of neurological immune-mediated disorders. Study findings and constraints: Phylogenetic grouping assigned the repertoires of 18 of 34 multiple sclerosis patients to a single cluster of related CDR3 sequences. This cluster may be a repertoire-level signature. There was no association between the multiple sclerosis repertoire cluster and any clinical or MRI feature.

This clonotype was seen repeatedly, ten times or more. Its antigen remains unidentified. A 10-nucleotide random UMI tagged transcripts in template-switch 5'RACE cDNA synthesis. A single run covered 15-18 subjects with over 170 million TCR-beta sequences. Each CDR3 protein is one row after TCRdb ran MiXCR on the 5' RACE reads. The profile shows 70,000 to 90,000 distinct CDR3 sequences, approximately 6% of them singletons. Time point here: longitudinal time-point 2. The germline V gene encodes CDR1 LGHNA and CDR2 YNFKEQ. There are 16 residues in the CDR3. The V segment lost 2 bases and the J segment 2 bases; nucleotides outside the gene matches: 9.

This clonotype was obtained from a woman in her fifties or sixties with multiple sclerosis. The rearrangement joins TRBV4-2 to TRBJ2-7; the match to TRBD2 covers 7 bases. Sequencing input: PBMCs. CDR3 amino acids: CASSQLGGGGTYEQYF. CDR3 in DNA: TGTGCCAGCAGCCAATTAGGTGGGGGGGGAACCTACGAGCAGTACTTC.